This TCR beta chain was recovered during a study of T cell repertoires in cytomegalovirus infection (dated by TCRdb to about 2019). Looking at the study overall: Peptide stimulations targeted recently identified HLA-C-restricted CMV epitopes, whose presentation resists viral immunomodulation, together with well-studied HLA-B-restricted epitopes. Donor HLA type was relevant to the analysis, because carriage of CMV infection together with the matching HLA type was indicated by public TCR beta signatures.

Instrument on record: Illumina HiSeq 1500. The public reads were reanalyzed by TCRdb: fastp trimming at Q25, MiXCR alignment, in-frame beta chains only. Rows with a matching CDR3 protein are joined into one entry that keeps the most common DNA and genes. This sample gives approximately 1,000,000 distinct CDR3 sequences in total; 31% of them show up just once. The ten most abundant clones make up over 12% of the sample. About this clonotype itself: No antigen is known for it. Nothing much larger sits one base from this clone, and base qualities are not available.

What the treatment or condition label conveys for this sample: in vitro stimulation with specific CMV peptide epitopes to enrich CMV-specific T cells. Here is what the overall study found, with its caveats: In the ex vivo response, HLA-C-restricted CMV-specific TCR beta clonotypes were dominant, and in two of eight donors the single most frequent clonotype came from this HLA-C-restricted group. Cumulative frequency of public TCR beta family members discriminated carriers of CMV infection plus the relevant HLA type in this cohort and an independent approximately 350-donor cohort.

Measured from the cysteine to the phenylalanine, the CDR3 is 14 residues long. CDR3 DNA only is kept here, 42 bases in frame from base 1. V loses 3 bases, J loses 0 bases, and the germline ends lie 5 bases apart. As encoded in the germline V gene (reference sequence), CDR1 is MNHNY while CDR2 is SVGAGI. The chain links TRBV6-6 with TRBJ1-4, with the D segment identity uncertain. The sample here was cultured CD8+ T cells from PBMCs, taken from culture after CMV antigen stimulation. The TCR originated in a human donor in good health (CMV status not recorded). Some clones in this sample may be carry-over from other donors' samples. The CDR3 region has the sequence CASSYRSTNEKLFF. In nucleotide form, the sequence is TGTGCCAGCAGTTATCGATCAACTAATGAAAAACTGTTTTTT.